This is a list of T cell receptor beta chains from one sample in a study of blood T cell repertoires in COVID-19. Some clones are missing from TCRdb's copy, which holds only in-frame ones; the method was immunoSEQ multiplex PCR. The sample has some 72,000 clones; about 89% are singletons. Sequencing was done on a sample of peripheral blood. These TCRs come from a man between 60 and 75 years old with acute or convalescent COVID-19. The CDR3 runs from the conserved cysteine through the conserved F or W. The order of the fields is clone size, D gene, J gene, V gene, CDR3 DNA, CDR3 protein. D genes are given only for firm matches. Rows give clone size only sometimes, using once, few, many, or a class for an expanded clone.

clone_size: .
d_call: TRBD2
j_call: TRBJ2-2
v_call: TRBV3-1/TRBV3-2
cdr3_nt: TGTGCCAGCCACAACCGAGCGGGAGTACGAGCCGGGGAGCTGTTTTTT
cdr3_aa: CASHNRAGVRAGELFF

clone_size: .
d_call: .
j_call: TRBJ1-6
v_call: TRBV27
cdr3_nt: TGTGCCAGCAGTTTAGTTTCTGCAGGCTATAATTCACCCCTCCACTTT
cdr3_aa: CASSLVSAGYNSPLHF

clone_size: .
d_call: TRBD1
j_call: TRBJ1-5
v_call: TRBV27
cdr3_nt: TGTGCCAGCAGTTCGACGGGGACAGGAATGAGCAATCAGCCCCAGCATTTT
cdr3_aa: CASSSTGTGMSNQPQHF

clone_size: .
d_call: TRBD2
j_call: TRBJ2-1
v_call: TRBV27
cdr3_nt: TGTGCCAGCAGCCTACCGGGACTAGCGGGGGGCCATGAGCAGTTCTTC
cdr3_aa: CASSLPGLAGGHEQFF

clone_size: .
d_call: .
j_call: TRBJ2-5
v_call: TRBV5-4
cdr3_nt: TGTGCCAGCGGAGTACAGGGGGGGCCGGAGACCCAGTACTTC
cdr3_aa: CASGVQGGPETQYF

clone_size: .
d_call: .
j_call: TRBJ1-1
v_call: TRBV18
cdr3_nt: TGTGCCAGCTCACCACGACAAGGGGTGACTGAAGCTTTCTTT
cdr3_aa: CASSPRQGVTEAFF

clone_size: .
d_call: .
j_call: TRBJ1-3
v_call: TRBV5-1
cdr3_nt: TGCGCCAGCAGCTTGGACAGAAGCTCTGGAAACACCATATATTTT
cdr3_aa: CASSLDRSSGNTIYF

clone_size: .
d_call: .
j_call: TRBJ2-3
v_call: TRBV11-2
cdr3_nt: TGTGCCAGCAGCTCAGGAGGGAGGCGCGCAGATACGCAGTATTTT
cdr3_aa: CASSSGGRRADTQYF

clone_size: .
d_call: TRBD1
j_call: TRBJ1-2
v_call: TRBV20-1
cdr3_nt: TGCAGTGCCAGTAGCGGACAGGGTTCTTCGGGCTACACCTTC
cdr3_aa: CSASSGQGSSGYTF

clone_size: few
d_call: TRBD1
j_call: TRBJ2-7
v_call: TRBV27
cdr3_nt: TGTGCCAGCACCGCGACAGGGGGATATTACGAGCAGTACTTC
cdr3_aa: CASTATGGYYEQYF

clone_size: once
d_call: .
j_call: TRBJ1-4
v_call: TRBV11-2
cdr3_nt: TGTGCCAGCAGCTTAGTAGGGGGACTACTTGAAAAACTGTTTTTT
cdr3_aa: CASSLVGGLLEKLFF

clone_size: .
d_call: TRBD1
j_call: TRBJ2-7
v_call: TRBV29-1
cdr3_nt: TGCAGCGTGACGGGGACAGCCTACGAGCAGTACTTC
cdr3_aa: CSVTGTAYEQYF

clone_size: .
d_call: TRBD1
j_call: TRBJ2-7
v_call: TRBV3-1/TRBV3-2
cdr3_nt: TGTGCCAGCAGCCTAGTACCGGGACAGGGGTTTAAGGAGCAGTACTTC
cdr3_aa: CASSLVPGQGFKEQYF

clone_size: .
d_call: .
j_call: TRBJ1-3
v_call: TRBV5-1
cdr3_nt: TGCGCCAGCAGCCAGGACGGGGGATCGGACACCATATATTTT
cdr3_aa: CASSQDGGSDTIYF

clone_size: .
d_call: .
j_call: TRBJ2-7
v_call: TRBV3-1/TRBV3-2
cdr3_nt: TGTGCCAGCAGCCAGACTAGGAAAGGCGAGCAGTACTTC
cdr3_aa: CASSQTRKGEQYF

clone_size: .
d_call: .
j_call: TRBJ2-3
v_call: TRBV11-1
cdr3_nt: TGTGCCAGCAGCTTAGGGCAGGCGGATACGCAGTATTTT
cdr3_aa: CASSLGQADTQYF

clone_size: .
d_call: TRBD2
j_call: TRBJ2-3
v_call: TRBV10-2
cdr3_nt: TGCGCCAGCAGGAGCGGGGGGGCAGATACGCAGTATTTT
cdr3_aa: CASRSGGADTQYF

clone_size: .
d_call: .
j_call: TRBJ2-3
v_call: TRBV10-1
cdr3_nt: TGCGCCAGCAGTATTCCCGGGGGGACAGGTACGCAGTATTTT
cdr3_aa: CASSIPGGTGTQYF

clone_size: once
d_call: .
j_call: TRBJ2-5
v_call: TRBV11-2
cdr3_nt: TGTGCCAGCAGCTTAGCGGCGGTGGCACTCATGCAGACCCAGTACTTC
cdr3_aa: CASSLAAVALMQTQYF

clone_size: .
d_call: .
j_call: TRBJ1-1
v_call: TRBV20-1
cdr3_nt: TGCAGTTCCACGGGGAACACTGAAGCTTTCTTT
cdr3_aa: CSSTGNTEAFF

clone_size: .
d_call: TRBD2
j_call: TRBJ2-7
v_call: TRBV11-1
cdr3_nt: TGTGCCAGCAGCTTAGCCCCCCCGGGAGCGGGGGGCCCCTACGAGCAGTACTTC
cdr3_aa: CASSLAPPGAGGPYEQYF

clone_size: .
d_call: .
j_call: TRBJ2-5
v_call: TRBV7-6
cdr3_nt: TGTGCCAGCGTCGGGGGTAACCAAGAGACCCAGTACTTC
cdr3_aa: CASVGGNQETQYF

clone_size: .
d_call: .
j_call: TRBJ2-2
v_call: TRBV7-2
cdr3_nt: TGTGCCACAAATTTGGGCGCGAACACCGGGGAGCTGTTTTTT
cdr3_aa: CATNLGANTGELFF

clone_size: once
d_call: TRBD1
j_call: TRBJ1-2
v_call: TRBV24-1
cdr3_nt: TGTGCCACGGCGGCAGGGGGCGACTATGGCTACACCTTC
cdr3_aa: CATAAGGDYGYTF

clone_size: .
d_call: TRBD1
j_call: TRBJ1-1
v_call: TRBV5-1
cdr3_nt: TGCGCCAGCAGCTTGGATCCAGGGGGCTTCACTGAAGCTTTCTTT
cdr3_aa: CASSLDPGGFTEAFF

clone_size: .
d_call: .
j_call: TRBJ2-2
v_call: TRBV5-1
cdr3_nt: TGCGCCAGCAGCTTACGACAGGACACCGGGGAGCTGTTTTTT
cdr3_aa: CASSLRQDTGELFF

clone_size: .
d_call: TRBD1
j_call: TRBJ1-6
v_call: TRBV30
cdr3_nt: TGTGCCTCCAACAGGGGAGTAAATTCACCCCTCCACTTT
cdr3_aa: CASNRGVNSPLHF

clone_size: .
d_call: .
j_call: TRBJ2-1
v_call: TRBV19
cdr3_nt: TGTGCCAGTAGTACAGACGGGGGTGGGCCTTACAATGAGCAGTTCTTC
cdr3_aa: CASSTDGGGPYNEQFF

clone_size: .
d_call: .
j_call: TRBJ2-3
v_call: TRBV6-5
cdr3_nt: TGTGCCAGCAGTTACTCGCCAGCGAGCACAGATACGCAGTATTTT
cdr3_aa: CASSYSPASTDTQYF

clone_size: .
d_call: .
j_call: TRBJ2-7
v_call: TRBV7-9
cdr3_nt: TGTGCCAGCAGCCCTGGCTACGGGAGAAACGAGCAGTACTTC
cdr3_aa: CASSPGYGRNEQYF

clone_size: .
d_call: TRBD1
j_call: TRBJ1-2
v_call: TRBV19
cdr3_nt: TGTGCCAGTAGTACCCGTGGACAGGCTTATGGCTACACCTTC
cdr3_aa: CASSTRGQAYGYTF

clone_size: .
d_call: TRBD2
j_call: TRBJ2-7
v_call: TRBV19
cdr3_nt: TGTGCCAGTAGTCCTGGACTAGCGGCGAGCTCCTACGAGCAGTACTTC
cdr3_aa: CASSPGLAASSYEQYF

clone_size: .
d_call: TRBD1
j_call: TRBJ2-1
v_call: TRBV10-3
cdr3_nt: TGTGCCTCGTCGACAGGGGGTTGGGAGCAGTTCTTC
cdr3_aa: CASSTGGWEQFF

clone_size: .
d_call: .
j_call: TRBJ2-1
v_call: TRBV2
cdr3_nt: TGTGCCAGCAGCATAGCAGTAAGAAACAATGAGCAGTTCTTC
cdr3_aa: CASSIAVRNNEQFF

clone_size: .
d_call: .
j_call: TRBJ2-3
v_call: TRBV2
cdr3_nt: TGTGCCAGTGGTAGGGCGGGGAGCACAGATACGCAGTATTTT
cdr3_aa: CASGRAGSTDTQYF

clone_size: .
d_call: .
j_call: TRBJ1-1
v_call: TRBV28
cdr3_nt: TGTGCCAGCAGTTCCCTGCTGAAAGGGGGGAACACTGAAGCTTTCTTT
cdr3_aa: CASSSLLKGGNTEAFF

clone_size: few
d_call: .
j_call: TRBJ2-7
v_call: TRBV5-6
cdr3_nt: TGTGCCAGCAGCCCCCGGACAGTCTCCTACGAGCAGTACTTC
cdr3_aa: CASSPRTVSYEQYF

clone_size: few
d_call: TRBD1
j_call: TRBJ2-7
v_call: TRBV5-1
cdr3_nt: TGCGCCAGCAGCTGGACAGGGGTCGAGCAGTACTTC
cdr3_aa: CASSWTGVEQYF

clone_size: .
d_call: TRBD2
j_call: TRBJ2-4
v_call: TRBV3-1/TRBV3-2
cdr3_nt: TGTGCCAGCAGCCAAGTAGCGGGGGTAGCCAAAAACATTCAGTACTTC
cdr3_aa: CASSQVAGVAKNIQYF

clone_size: once
d_call: TRBD2
j_call: TRBJ2-3
v_call: TRBV5-1
cdr3_nt: TGCGCCAGCAGCTACCTAACTAGCGGGGGTACTAGCACAGATACGCAGTATTTT
cdr3_aa: CASSYLTSGGTSTDTQYF

clone_size: .
d_call: .
j_call: TRBJ1-3
v_call: TRBV6-1
cdr3_nt: TGTGCCAGCAGTGAACATCCCAGGGCTGGAAACACCATATATTTT
cdr3_aa: CASSEHPRAGNTIYF

clone_size: .
d_call: .
j_call: TRBJ1-5
v_call: TRBV30
cdr3_nt: TGTGCCTGGAGTGACAGTAGCGACGGACAGCCCCAGCATTTT
cdr3_aa: CAWSDSSDGQPQHF

clone_size: .
d_call: .
j_call: TRBJ1-2
v_call: TRBV6-1
cdr3_nt: TGTGCCAGCAGTGAAGGAGCAGGGGTGGGATATGGCTACACCTTC
cdr3_aa: CASSEGAGVGYGYTF

clone_size: .
d_call: .
j_call: TRBJ2-2
v_call: TRBV5-1
cdr3_nt: TGCGCCAGCAGCTTGGGGGGCGGAAGGAACACCGGGGAGCTGTTTTTT
cdr3_aa: CASSLGGGRNTGELFF

clone_size: .
d_call: TRBD2
j_call: TRBJ2-2
v_call: TRBV5-1
cdr3_nt: TGCGCCAGCAGCTTAACTAGCGGGGTGAACACCGGGGAGCTGTTTTTT
cdr3_aa: CASSLTSGVNTGELFF

clone_size: .
d_call: .
j_call: TRBJ2-5
v_call: TRBV24-1
cdr3_nt: TGTGCCACCAGTGATTTAGGATCGGCAGGCGTGGAAGAGACCCAGTACTTC
cdr3_aa: CATSDLGSAGVEETQYF

clone_size: .
d_call: .
j_call: TRBJ1-1
v_call: TRBV12-5
cdr3_nt: TGTGCTAGTGCCCCCGGACAGCAGAACACTGAAGCTTTCTTT
cdr3_aa: CASAPGQQNTEAFF

clone_size: few
d_call: TRBD1
j_call: TRBJ1-1
v_call: TRBV9
cdr3_nt: TGTGCCAGCAGCCCGACCGGGACAGCGAACACTGAAGCTTTCTTT
cdr3_aa: CASSPTGTANTEAFF

clone_size: .
d_call: TRBD1
j_call: TRBJ1-1
v_call: TRBV6-5
cdr3_nt: TGTGCCAGCAGTTTTAGGACAGGGATTGAAGCTTTCTTT
cdr3_aa: CASSFRTGIEAFF

clone_size: .
d_call: TRBD1
j_call: TRBJ1-5
v_call: TRBV11-2
cdr3_nt: TGTGCCAGCAGCTTAGCAGGGGGCTATCAGCCCCAGCATTTT
cdr3_aa: CASSLAGGYQPQHF

clone_size: .
d_call: .
j_call: TRBJ1-5
v_call: TRBV7-8
cdr3_nt: TGTGCCAGCAGCGAAGCTTTAAACAGGGATAGCAATCAGCCCCAGCATTTT
cdr3_aa: CASSEALNRDSNQPQHF

clone_size: .
d_call: .
j_call: TRBJ2-5
v_call: TRBV7-9
cdr3_nt: TGTGCCAGCAGCCCCCGGGGCGGGATTTCGTTAGAGACCCAGTACTTC
cdr3_aa: CASSPRGGISLETQYF

clone_size: .
d_call: TRBD1
j_call: TRBJ1-1
v_call: TRBV6-5
cdr3_nt: TGTGCCAGTAAGACAGGGGCGAACACTGAAGCTTTCTTT
cdr3_aa: CASKTGANTEAFF

clone_size: .
d_call: TRBD1
j_call: TRBJ2-7
v_call: TRBV6-5
cdr3_nt: TGTGCCAGCAGCGGGGACAGGGGCTACGAGCAGTACTTC
cdr3_aa: CASSGDRGYEQYF

clone_size: .
d_call: TRBD2
j_call: TRBJ2-1
v_call: TRBV4-1
cdr3_nt: TGCGCCAGCAGCCAAGATGGAAGCGGGAGTGTTGATGAGCAGTTCTTC
cdr3_aa: CASSQDGSGSVDEQFF

clone_size: .
d_call: TRBD1
j_call: TRBJ1-6
v_call: TRBV5-1
cdr3_nt: TGCGCCAGCAGCTTGGGGGACAGTAATTCACCCCTCCACTTT
cdr3_aa: CASSLGDSNSPLHF

clone_size: .
d_call: .
j_call: TRBJ2-7
v_call: TRBV27
cdr3_nt: TGTGCCAGCAGTTTATCAATGGGGGGCTACGAGCAGTACTTC
cdr3_aa: CASSLSMGGYEQYF

clone_size: .
d_call: TRBD1
j_call: TRBJ1-1
v_call: TRBV5-4
cdr3_nt: TGTGCCAGCAGCTTCACAGGGGGCCCGGGCACTGAAGCTTTCTTT
cdr3_aa: CASSFTGGPGTEAFF

clone_size: .
d_call: TRBD1
j_call: TRBJ2-5
v_call: TRBV18
cdr3_nt: TGTGCCAGCTCACGGAACAGGGGAGAAGAGACCCAGTACTTC
cdr3_aa: CASSRNRGEETQYF